Below are 25 T cell receptor beta chains sequenced from a single sample in a study of tumor and adjacent non-tumor tissue in lung cancer. RNA was extracted from bulk tissue without any cell sorting. TCRbeta libraries were built with three rounds of nested PCR, modified from ARM-PCR. TCRdb re-analysed the multiplex PCR reads in MiXCR, keeping a single row per CDR3 protein. This table holds 75,000 to 80,000 distinct CDR3 sequences, around 86% found once. Specimen: lung tumor tissue. Receptors were obtained from a woman between 50 and 59 years old with non-small cell lung cancer.

This clonotype has only one observation. Mismatch with germline at one junction end may stem from a read error. The V call is TRBV6-1, the J call TRBJ2-7; 7 positions agree with TRBD2. The CDR3 length is 12 residues. Germline CDR1 reads MNHNS; CDR2 reads SASEGT. CDR3 residues: CASSRDYYEQYF. CDR3 DNA: TGTGCCAGCTCCAGGGACTACTACGAGCAGTACTTT.

Points on this clonotype: The CDR3 ends on some other residue instead of the conserved phenylalanine or tryptophan, so this is likely a read error. The V call is TRBV4-1, the J call TRBJ1-5; D gene unclear. The DNA end favors TRBJ2-3, so the J call may be wrong. CDR1 is MGHRA and CDR2 is YSYEKL in the germline V gene. The CDR3 extends over 16 amino acids. The CDR3 loop reads CASSQDLGYRSQPQYL. In DNA form, the CDR3 reads TGCGCTAGCAGCCAAGATTTAGGATACCGCAGTCAGCCCCAGTATTTA.

Of note for this clonotype: The junction shows a germline mismatch at one end, possibly a read error. V is TRBV20-1 and J is TRBJ2-5; TRBD2 matches at 9 bases. The CDR3 totals 14 residues. Germline loops: CDR1 DFQATT, CDR2 SNEGSKA (reference sequence). The CDR3 spells CSTRVGTSSETQYF. CDR3 nucleotides: TGCAGTACTAGAGTAGGGACTAGCTCCGAGACCCAGTACTTC.

The CDR3 is CASSLEWKLAGVDEQFF. The CDR3 nucleotides are TGTGCCAGCAGCTTAGAGTGGAAACTAGCGGGAGTCGATGAGCAGTTCTTC. The chain carries TRBV11-2 and TRBJ2-1; TRBD2 agrees at 11 bases. Germline values: CDR1 SGHAT, CDR2 FQNNGV. The ends lost 0 bases at V and 8 bases at J; junction bases unmatched: 9. This CDR3 has 17 residues.

In regard to this clonotype: A junction end diverges from the germline sequence, so it may reflect a read error. The chain links TRBV11-1 to TRBJ2-5, with TRBD2 identical over 10 bases. Germline assignment: CDR1 SGHAT and CDR2 FQDESV (reference sequence). The CDR3 has 15 amino acids. CDR3: CASNPGLAVQETQYF. The CDR3, as DNA: TGTGCCAGCAACCCTGGACTAGCGGTTCAAGAGACCCAGTATTTC.

As to this clonotype: At one end the junction does not follow the germline gene, possibly because of a read error. The V gene is TRBV20-1, the J gene TRBJ2-7; TRBD2 matches 10 bases. The length of the CDR3 is 15 residues. Germline V lookup: CDR1 DFQATT, CDR2 SNEGSKA (reference sequence). The CDR3, as DNA: TGCAGTGCTAGGAAGGGGGGGACTAGCGAGAACGAGCAGTACTTT. It yields the protein CSARKGGTSENEQYF.

This clonotype turned up a few times. The rearrangement uses TRBV4-3 and TRBJ1-4; D call uncertain. This CDR3 spans 14 amino acids. V gave up 10 bases and J gave up 8 bases, with 20 bases separating them. Germline-derived CDR1 and CDR2 are LGHNA and YSLEER. The CDR3 nucleotides read TGCGCCAACATCCAAGATCCGAGGGAGGAAAAACTGTTTTTT. Amino acid sequence: CANIQDPREEKLFF.

A remark on this clonotype: The CDR3 ends on some other residue instead of the conserved phenylalanine or tryptophan, so this is likely a read error. The DNA is omitted, as the CDR3 cannot be located on it reliably, and the CDR3 follows TCRdb's listing. V gene TRBV5-5 combines with J gene TRBJ1-2; no check of the table's D call, TRBD1, against the DNA was made. The CDR3 is made up of 15 amino acids, end residues included. Per germline, CDR1 SGHKS and CDR2 YYEKEE (reference sequence). CDR3: CAGSLTGTENYGYAL.

Comment on this clonotype: A much more abundant neighbour one base away suggests this may be a read error. Because the CDR3 is missing its conserved closing phenylalanine or tryptophan, this is likely a read error. The J gene is TRBJ1-6, the V gene TRBV5-1; D is unclear. V lost 5 bases to trimming and J lost 5 bases, with 11 bases between them. Germline CDR1 SGHRS, CDR2 YFSETQ. There are 14 residues in the CDR3. DNA for the CDR3: TGCGCCAGCAGACGTTCCCGGGATAATTCACCCCTCCACTAT. This encodes CASRRSRDNSPLHY.

About this clonotype: This may arise from a read error, as a much more abundant clone is one base away. The chain uses TRBV28 and TRBJ2-1; 7 bases are a match to TRBD2. Germline V lookup: CDR1 MDHEN, CDR2 SYDVKM. The CDR3 loop spans 15 amino acids. V lost 5 bases and J lost 8; bases outside the gene matches: 12. In DNA, the CDR3 is TGTGCCAGCAGTAACCTCGGGACTAACCTCTATGAGCAGTTCTTC. Its translation: CASSNLGTNLYEQFF.

This clonotype was observed a few times. The V and J genes are TRBV6-5 and TRBJ2-7; TRBD2 aligns across 7 bases. Looked up from germline, CDR1 is MNHEY and CDR2 is SVGAGI. CDR3 length equals 15 residues. CDR3 coding DNA: TGTTCAAGCAGTTACTCGGCGGGAGTTACCTACGAGCAGTACTTC. This translates into CSSSYSAGVTYEQYF.

The chain links TRBV4-3 to TRBJ2-3, with D unclear. This CDR3 spans 14 amino acids. V was shortened by 2 bases and J by 3 bases, with 9 bases between the two germline ends. Germline CDR1 is LGHNA and CDR2 is YSLEER. DNA of the CDR3: TGCGCCAGCAGCCAAAGTGACACGACAGATACGCAGTATTTT. It codes for CASSQSDTTDTQYF.

V usage is TRBV10-3 and J usage is TRBJ2-1; D is undetermined. Trimming pared 11 bases from V and 5 bases from J, leaving 19 bases between. This CDR3 has 14 amino acids. The V gene's germline CDR1 is ENHRY and CDR2 SYGVKD. The CDR3 sequence: CALSESGEDNEQFF. The CDR3 DNA reads as TGTGCCTTGAGTGAGTCTGGGGAAGACAATGAGCAGTTCTTC.

As for this clonotype: A clone one base away is much larger, so this may be a read error. The rearrangement links TRBV18 to TRBJ2-1; TRBD2 matches at 7 bases. The CDR3 is 18 amino acids. Germline values: CDR1 KGHSH, CDR2 LQKENI. V shed 3 bases, J shed 4 bases, and the junction held 15 bases outside the gene matches. CDR3 amino acids: CASSPTGRNPLGYNEQFF. CDR3 coding DNA: TGTGCCAGCTCACCTACCGGGAGGAACCCATTAGGATACAATGAGCAGTTCTTC.

About this clonotype: This may come from a read error, since a much larger clone is one base off. J is TRBJ1-5 and V is TRBV7-8, with no clear D. Germline CDR1 is SGHVS and CDR2 is FQNEAQ. The length of the CDR3 is 13 residues. Trimming left V 1 base short and J 7 bases short, with 8 bases between. DNA of the CDR3: TGTGCCAGCAGCTTAGGGATGGACCAGCCCCAGCATTTT. Translated: CASSLGMDQPQHF.

Concerning this clonotype: The germline gene is not matched at one end of the junction; a read error may be the cause. The rearrangement links TRBV6-2 or TRBV6-3 to TRBJ1-6; TRBD1 matches 9 bases. Germline CDR1 MNHEY, CDR2 SVGEGT. The CDR3 contains 15 residues. CDR3 DNA sequence: TGTGTCAGCAGGAGCCAGGACAGGGGAAAATCACCCCTCCACTTT. Residues: CVSRSQDRGKSPLHF.

This clonotype was detected once. Since the CDR3 does not end with the conserved phenylalanine or tryptophan, this likely comes from a read error. This chain links TRBV10-3 with TRBJ2-7; D call uncertain. This CDR3 is built from 13 residues. Germline values: CDR1 ENHRY, CDR2 SYGVKD. For the CDR3, the DNA is TGTGCCATCAGTGAGCGGTCGCAATACGACCAGTACTCC. It is translated as CAISERSQYDQYS.

This rearrangement joins TRBV5-1 to TRBJ2-7; 8 nucleotides line up with TRBD2. Germline V lookup: CDR1 SGHRS, CDR2 YFSETQ. There are 15 residues in the CDR3. V lost 0 bases to trimming and J lost 2 bases; unmatched junction nucleotides: 4. CDR3 loop: CASSLEISGTYEQYF. DNA of the CDR3: TGCGCCAGCAGCTTGGAAATTAGCGGGACCTACGAGCAGTACTTC.

This clonotype is medium-sized within its sample. The chain is built from TRBV11-2 and TRBJ2-1; the D is unclear. Trimming pared 1 base from V and 9 bases from J, leaving 4 bases between. The CDR3 has 11 amino acids. Germline V gene data show CDR1 as SGHAT and CDR2 as FQNNGV. CDR3 in amino acids: CASSLGIEQFF. Written as DNA, the CDR3 is TGTGCCAGCAGCTTAGGGATTGAGCAGTTCTTC.

This clonotype was seen only once. The junction departs from the called germline gene at one end, perhaps through a read error. The genes are TRBV5-5 and TRBJ1-1; the match to TRBD1 covers 10 bases. Germline V gene lookup returns CDR1 SGHKS and CDR2 YYEKEE (reference sequence). The CDR3 loop spans 14 amino acids. Written as DNA, the CDR3 is TGTGCCAGTAGCGGGAGGGACAGGGGAGCTGTAGCTTTATTT. This codes for CASSGRDRGAVALF.

On this clonotype itself: The junction and the germline gene differ at one end; a read error may be behind it. The V and J genes are TRBV12-3 or TRBV12-4 and TRBJ2-7; D is possibly TRBD2 (6 bases). The CDR3 runs to 15 residues. The CDR3: CASTTSVSGSYEQYF. Written as DNA, the CDR3 is TGTGCCAGCACCACGTCGGTTAGCGGCTCCTACGAGCAATACTTC.

This clonotype was recorded only once. The chain recombines TRBV4-1 with TRBJ2-7; D is ambiguous. Germline assignment: CDR1 MGHRA and CDR2 YSYEKL. The CDR3 has 16 amino acids. The CDR3 DNA follows: TGCGCGAGCTGCCAAGTAGTCGGGTCAAGCCTCTACGAGCAGTACTTC. Amino acids: CASCQVVGSSLYEQYF.

Comments on this clonotype: Germline and junction disagree at one end, which may indicate a read error. The J gene is TRBJ2-1, the V gene TRBV11-2; D is uncertain. The CDR3 length is 12 residues. Germline V gene lookup returns CDR1 SGHAT and CDR2 FQNNGV. The DNA of the CDR3 is TGTGCCAGCATCTCCACAAGGGATGAGCAGTTATTC. Protein: CASISTRDEQLF.

The chain carries TRBV20-1 and TRBJ2-7; TRBD2 matches 12 bases. Germline CDR1 DFQATT, CDR2 SNEGSKA (reference sequence). The CDR3 has 14 residues. The J segment lost 5 bases and the V segment lost 4 bases, leaving 6 bases of the junction unmatched. CDR3 sequence (DNA): TGCAGTGCTAAATCCAGGACTAGCGGGAACGAGCAGTACTTC. This encodes CSAKSRTSGNEQYF.

Of note for this clonotype: This CDR3 is missing its conserved last phenylalanine or tryptophan, likely due to a read error. The V gene is TRBV6-2 or TRBV6-3, the J gene TRBJ2-6; a weak D match, TRBD1 (6 bases). Germline V gene data show CDR1 as MNHEY and CDR2 as SVGEGT. The CDR3 spans 15 residues. Here the CDR3 reads CASSPDSSGANALTI. In nucleotides, the CDR3 is TGTGCCAGCAGCCCGGACAGCTCTGGGGCCAACGCCCTGACTATC.